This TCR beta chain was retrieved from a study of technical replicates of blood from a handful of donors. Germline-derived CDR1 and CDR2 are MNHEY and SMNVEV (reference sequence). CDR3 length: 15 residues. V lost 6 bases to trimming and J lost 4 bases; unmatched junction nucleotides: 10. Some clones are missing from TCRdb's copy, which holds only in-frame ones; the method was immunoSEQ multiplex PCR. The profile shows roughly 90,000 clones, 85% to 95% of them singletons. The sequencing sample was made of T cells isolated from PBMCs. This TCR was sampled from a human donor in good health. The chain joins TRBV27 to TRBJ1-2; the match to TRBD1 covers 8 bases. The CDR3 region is CASRSPGQASYGYTF. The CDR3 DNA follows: TGTGCCAGCAGGTCACCGGGACAGGCCTCCTATGGCTACACCTTC.